This T cell receptor beta chain was found in a study of ipilimumab plus nivolumab after autologous stem cell transplantation. Study details: A median of 8 nivolumab and 4 or 5 ipilimumab doses were given. The DLBCL group included primary refractory and relapsed cases.

Some clones are missing from TCRdb's copy, which holds only in-frame ones; the method was immunoSEQ multiplex PCR. The table shows fewer than 15,000 clones, with around 73% occurring only once. The sample holds one count of this clone. Its antigen is not identified. General observations from the study: Authors suggest TCR repertoire, Treg phenotype and gut microbiota support further study.

Ipilimumab, 1 mg/kg, started 14 to 28 days after autologous transplant. The CDR3 has 14 amino acids. Trimming cost V 2 bases and J 2 bases, with 7 bases left between them. Germline CDR1 and CDR2: MNHEY and SMNVEV (reference sequence). Sequenced material: PBMCs, taken in a trial of ipilimumab plus nivolumab as post-transplant consolidation. This clonotype was obtained from a male donor with diffuse large B-cell lymphoma. The chain combines TRBV27 with TRBJ1-5, with D perhaps matching TRBD1 (5 bases). CDR3 sequence (DNA): TGTGCCAGCAGTTTAATGGGGGGCAATCAGCCCCAGCATTTT. This sequence encodes CASSLMGGNQPQHF.